Listed here are 21 T cell receptor beta chains from one sample, sequenced in a study of blood T cell repertoires in COVID-19. Here immunoSEQ multiplex PCR was the method, and the copy in TCRdb shows in-frame clones only, minus some. The sample contains about 170,000 clones, 85% of which appear only once. Sequenced: peripheral blood. The receptors here all came from a human donor with acute or convalescent COVID-19. The donor label of this sample is uncertain.

V gene TRBV2 combines with J gene TRBJ1-2; no firm D call. This CDR3 spans 12 amino acids. CDR1 is SNHLY, CDR2 FYNNEI, per germline. The ends were cut back, 7 bases at V and 7 bases at J, with 13 bases in the middle. The CDR3 loop reads CASTAQYGGYTF. As DNA, the CDR3 is TGTGCCAGCACCGCCCAGTATGGTGGCTACACCTTC.

The chain combines TRBV6-5 with TRBJ2-3; maybe TRBD2 (5 bases). The CDR3 totals 12 residues. Germline CDR1 and CDR2: MNHEY and SVGAGI. V was pared by 7 bases and J by 2 bases, with 7 bases between. The CDR3 here is CASTGNTDTQYF. The DNA of the CDR3 is TGTGCCAGCACCGGGAACACAGATACGCAGTATTTT.

The rearrangement uses TRBV29-1 and TRBJ2-5, with a weak D call TRBD2 (5 bases). This CDR3 comprises 15 residues. Germline values: CDR1 SQVTM, CDR2 ANQGSEA. V was cut by 3 bases and J by 3 bases, with 17 bases left in between. DNA of the CDR3: TGCAGCGTTGACAGCGGTGGGTACCGGAAAGAGACCCAGTACTTC. Translated: CSVDSGGYRKETQYF.

The gene calls are TRBV21-1 and TRBJ1-6; TRBD1, the table's D call, lacks a check against the DNA. TRBV21-1 is given as a pseudogene. The CDR3 contains 13 residues. This CDR3 reads CASRQGDNSPLHF. CDR3 DNA sequence: TGTGCCAGCAGACAGGGGGATAATTCACCCCTCCACTTT.

The chain couples TRBV25-1 to TRBJ1-2; D ambiguous. This CDR3 is built from 13 residues. Per the germline V gene, CDR1 is MGHDK and CDR2 is SYGVNS. The V end was cut by 5 bases, the J end by 5 bases, with 12 bases between. CDR3 bases: TGTGCCAGCAGTCTCGAAACATCTTATGGCTACACCTTC. This sequence encodes CASSLETSYGYTF.

This rearrangement joins TRBV19 to TRBJ1-2; TRBD1 is a possible D gene (5 bases). The germline CDR1 and CDR2 sequences are LNHDA and SQIVND (reference sequence). Deletions cut 8 bases from V and 4 bases from J, with 14 bases between. This CDR3 has 13 residues. The CDR3 spells CASGPGGTYGYTF. Written as DNA, the CDR3 is TGTGCCAGTGGACCTGGAGGGACCTATGGCTACACCTTC.

V gene TRBV4-1 combines with J gene TRBJ1-1; TRBD1 matches at 8 bases. Germline-derived CDR1 and CDR2 are MGHRA and YSYEKL. J lost 2 bases, V lost 1 base, and 3 bases had no gene match. This CDR3 spans 15 amino acids. The CDR3 reads CASSQADRDNTEAFF. The CDR3 nucleotides are TGCGCCAGCAGCCAAGCGGACAGGGACAACACTGAAGCTTTCTTT.

The genes are TRBV5-1 and TRBJ2-7; tentatively, D is TRBD2 (5 bases). Germline-derived CDR1 and CDR2 are SGHRS and YFSETQ. The CDR3 totals 13 residues. The V end was cut by 0 bases, the J end by 4 bases, with 8 bases between. As DNA, the CDR3 is TGCGCCAGCAGCTTGGGCAGACTATACGAGCAGTACTTC. Its protein product is CASSLGRLYEQYF.

This clone was found once. This chain connects TRBV15 to TRBJ2-5; 10 bases fit TRBD1. The CDR3 has 14 amino acids. The junction had 4 bases not matched to a gene; V was cut back by 4 bases and J by 5 bases. Germline CDR1 is LNHNV and CDR2 is YYDKDF (reference sequence). The CDR3 spells CATSKTGGGETQYF. The CDR3 DNA is TGTGCCACCAGCAAGACAGGGGGCGGGGAGACCCAGTACTTC.

The chain combines TRBV2 with TRBJ2-1; 9 nucleotides agree with TRBD2. Trimming took 1 base from V and 5 from J; bases not matched to a gene: 3. Germline-derived CDR1 and CDR2 are SNHLY and FYNNEI. This CDR3 has 15 amino acids. CDR3 nucleotides: TGTGCCAGCAGTGAAGAAGCGGGGGGCGACAATGAGCAGTTCTTC. This gives the protein CASSEEAGGDNEQFF.

With respect to this clone: At one of its ends the junction is not consistent with the germline gene, which may arise from a read error. The J gene is TRBJ1-6, the V gene TRBV6-5, with a tentative D call TRBD1 (5 bases). In germline, CDR1 is MNHEY, CDR2 SVGAGI. The CDR3 is 15 amino acids. The CDR3: CASTAGISFNSPLHF. CDR3 in DNA: TGTGCCAGCACGGCAGGGATCTCCTTTAATTCACCCCTCCACTTT.

The rearrangement links TRBV3-1 (or the pseudogene TRBV3-2) to TRBJ2-3; D gene ambiguous. Between the trimmed V and J ends, which lost 2 bases and 0 bases, there was a span of 12 bases. Per the germline V gene, CDR1 is LGHDT and CDR2 is YNNKEL (reference sequence). The CDR3 spans 16 residues. Here the CDR3 DNA reads TGTGCCAGCAGCCAACATATTAGCCTTAGCACAGATACGCAGTATTTT. It is translated as CASSQHISLSTDTQYF.

This chain uses TRBV5-4 with TRBJ1-1; 11 bases agree with TRBD1. With V trimmed by 2 bases and J by 4 bases, 1 base remained unmatched. This CDR3 comprises 14 residues. Germline CDR1 is SGHNT and CDR2 is YYREEE (reference sequence). The CDR3 DNA reads TGTGCCAGCAGCTTCGGACAGGGGGCCACTGAAGCTTTCTTT. It translates to CASSFGQGATEAFF. The full variable domain, in which reference TRBV5-4 and TRBJ1-1 provide the parts outside the CDR3, is ETGVTQSPTHLIKTRGQQVTLRCSSQSGHNTVSWYQQALGQGPQFIFQYYREEENGRGNFPPRFSGLQFPNYSSELNVNALELDDSALYLCASSFGQGATEAFFGQGTRLTVV.

This chain connects TRBV11-2 to TRBJ2-3; 7 bases are shared with TRBD2. Germline V CDR1 and CDR2: SGHAT, FQNNGV. This CDR3 has 15 residues. V trimming: 5 bases; J trimming: 3 bases; junction bases outside the gene matches: 8. CDR3 coding DNA: TGTGCCAGCAGCCGCCTTGGCGGGGGTACAGATACGCAGTATTTT. Encoded protein: CASSRLGGGTDTQYF.

V is TRBV5-1 and J is TRBJ2-5; 8 bases fit TRBD2. Germline assignment: CDR1 SGHRS and CDR2 YFSETQ. V lost 1 base to trimming and J lost 2 bases; unmatched junction nucleotides: 4. This CDR3 contains 15 residues. The CDR3 region has the DNA TGCGCCAGCAGCTTGATGGTAGCGGGGCAAGAGACCCAGTACTTC. This encodes CASSLMVAGQETQYF.

The V gene is TRBV30, the J gene TRBJ2-3, with TRBD2 matching over 10 bases. Germline lookup yields CDR1 GTSNPN and CDR2 SVGIG (reference sequence). Germline trimming cut 0 bases from V and 5 bases from J; bases unmatched to any gene: 11. This CDR3 has 17 residues. CDR3 amino acids: CAWSVIRAGGAGDTQYF. DNA of the CDR3: TGTGCCTGGAGTGTGATTCGAGCGGGGGGGGCAGGAGATACGCAGTATTTT.

J is TRBJ2-7 and V is TRBV11-2; no clear D. In germline, CDR1 is SGHAT, CDR2 FQNNGV. Trimming pared 0 bases from V and 3 bases from J, leaving 15 bases between. This CDR3 contains 16 residues. CDR3: CASSLDLTLESYEQYF. DNA of the CDR3: TGTGCCAGCAGCTTAGATCTGACGTTGGAGAGCTACGAGCAGTACTTC.

The chain has TRBV5-8 and TRBJ1-1; TRBD1 aligns across 7 bases. V lost 0 bases and J lost 13; bases outside the gene matches: 9. This CDR3 comprises 13 residues. Germline V CDR1 and CDR2: SGHTS, YDEGEE. The CDR3 nucleotides are TGTGCCAGCAGCTTGGTACCGGGACAGAGTGATTTCTTT. Protein product: CASSLVPGQSDFF.

The chain couples TRBV2 to TRBJ1-4; D ambiguous. Per germline, CDR1 SNHLY and CDR2 FYNNEI. There are 14 residues in the CDR3. Trimming stripped 6 bases from V and 8 bases from J, with 16 bases between. In DNA form, the CDR3 reads TGTGCCAGCAGGCGGCAGAGGGATTTAGAAAAACTGTTTTTT. This encodes CASRRQRDLEKLFF.

V and J are TRBV6-1 and TRBJ2-2; TRBD1 aligns across 10 bases. CDR3 length: 15 residues. The germline V gene has CDR1 MNHNS and CDR2 SASEGT. J lost 4 bases, V lost 3 bases, and 2 bases had no gene match. The CDR3 here is CASSEGTGATGELFF. The CDR3 DNA is TGTGCCAGCAGTGAGGGGACAGGGGCCACCGGGGAGCTGTTTTTT.

The V call is TRBV18, the J call TRBJ2-4, with D unresolved. Germline CDR1 reads KGHSH; CDR2 reads LQKENI. The CDR3 length is 16 residues. Trimming shortened V by 0 bases and J by 5 bases, and 14 bases separated the two germline ends. The CDR3, as DNA: TGTGCCAGCTCACCACCGGAGCAATCACCCCAAAACATTCAGTACTTC. Encoded protein: CASSPPEQSPQNIQYF.